A single sample gave rise to the 23 T cell receptor beta chains below, sequenced in a study of vaccination and CD4 T cells after COVID-19. This sample's treatment: roughly nine-day PBMC culture with coronavirus spike peptide pools or control peptides (ViraFEST assay). No antigen has been assigned to these receptors. Cultured CD4+ T cells had their DNA profiled by the Oncomine TCR Beta short-read assay. TCRdb recomputed calls from the PCR reads with MiXCR, one row per CDR3 protein. The data hold 9,500 to 15,000 distinct CDR3 sequences, with under 35% observed a single time. The sequences come from CD4+ T cells from blood, cultured in vitro, collected after SARS-CoV-2 vaccination. The source is a human donor who had recovered from COVID-19.

The table lists this clonotype with a few counts. This chain links TRBV20-1 with TRBJ1-6; D possibly corresponds to TRBD1 (6 bases). The germline V and J ends were trimmed by 6 bases and 4 bases, with 13 bases remaining between them. The germline V gene encodes CDR1 DFQATT and CDR2 SNEGSKA (reference sequence). The CDR3 runs to 14 residues. CDR3 loop: CSATWGAYNSPLHF. CDR3 coding DNA: TGCAGTGCCACATGGGGGGCTTATAATTCACCCCTCCACTTT.

This clonotype was observed a handful of times. This chain uses TRBV7-3 with TRBJ2-3, with D perhaps matching TRBD1 (5 bases). Germline CDR1 is SGHTA and CDR2 is FQGTGA. V lost 1 base, J lost 6 bases, and 11 bases lay in between. The length of the CDR3 is 14 residues. The CDR3 sequence is CASSLKGLWDTQYF. The CDR3 DNA reads TGTGCCAGCAGCTTAAAGGGGCTCTGGGATACGCAGTATTTT.

This clonotype has only a few counts. The chain uses TRBV7-2 and TRBJ2-7, with TRBD2 matching over 9 bases. CDR3 length equals 13 residues. Trimming removed 2 bases from V and 6 bases from J; junction bases left unmatched: 2. Looked up from germline, CDR1 is SGHTA and CDR2 is FQGNSA. The CDR3 loop is CASSLLLAGEQYF. The CDR3 nucleotides read TGTGCCAGCAGCTTATTACTAGCGGGCGAGCAGTACTTC.

V is TRBV6-2 or TRBV6-3 and J is TRBJ1-5; D is ambiguous. Trimming removed 10 bases from V and 1 base from J, with 17 bases in between. CDR1 is MNHEY and CDR2 is SVGEGT in the germline V gene. The CDR3 runs 15 residues. The CDR3 protein is CATQWAGGSNQPQHF. Written as DNA, the CDR3 is TGTGCCACCCAATGGGCGGGAGGGAGCAATCAGCCCCAGCATTTT.

This clonotype was seen only a few times. The chain joins TRBV7-9 to TRBJ1-1; TRBD1 might be the D (5 bases). V gave up 5 bases and J gave up 4 bases, with 20 bases separating them. CDR3 size: 16 residues. Germline V gives CDR1 SEHNR, CDR2 FQNEAQ (reference sequence). CDR3 DNA: TGTGCCAGCAGCCACGCAGGAGGGGTAAAGGGCACTGAAGCTTTCTTT. Protein product: CASSHAGGVKGTEAFF.

This chain joins TRBV24-1 and TRBJ2-1; 8 bases line up with TRBD1. V was clipped by 5 bases and J by 9 bases; unmatched bases: 8. The CDR3 totals 14 residues. Germline lookup yields CDR1 KGHDR and CDR2 SFDVKD. The DNA of the CDR3 is TGTGCCACCAGTGGCGGCAGGGGGCGCCCTGAGCAGTTCTTC. Amino acid sequence: CATSGGRGRPEQFF.

The chain uses TRBV15 and TRBJ1-5; possibly TRBD1 for D (5 bases). This CDR3 region has 15 residues. Germline V CDR1 and CDR2: LNHNV, YYDKDF (reference sequence). The V gene lost 7 bases and the J gene lost 1 base, with 14 bases spanning the gap. The CDR3 DNA reads TGTGCCACCACCTCGGGACTGACCAGCAATCAGCCCCAGCATTTT. Encoded protein: CATTSGLTSNQPQHF.

This clonotype was recorded once. The J gene is TRBJ2-3, the V gene TRBV11-3; D is ambiguous. The V and J ends lost 5 bases and 5 bases respectively, with 8 bases between them. This CDR3 is 12 amino acids long. Germline V gene lookup returns CDR1 SGHNT and CDR2 YENEEA. CDR3 coding DNA: TGTGCCAGCAGCCACTCGGGAGATACGCAGTATTTT. Protein product: CASSHSGDTQYF.

The genes are TRBV7-3 and TRBJ1-5; 7 nucleotides agree with TRBD1. V gave up 5 bases and J gave up 1 base; unmatched junction bases: 5. This CDR3 region has 15 residues. In germline, CDR1 is SGHTA, CDR2 FQGTGA. DNA of the CDR3: TGTGCCAGCAGCGTGACAGGGTTAAGCAATCAGCCCCAGCATTTT. Its translation: CASSVTGLSNQPQHF.

V is TRBV7-2 and J is TRBJ2-1; 8 bases fit TRBD1. V gave up 4 bases and J gave up 9 bases; unmatched junction bases: 8. The CDR3 has 14 amino acids. CDR1 and CDR2 (germline): SGHTA, FQGNSA. The CDR3 DNA sequence: TGTGCCAGCAGCTGGGACAGGAGTGTCCCTGAGCAGTTCTTC. It codes for CASSWDRSVPEQFF. Looking up the rest from reference TRBV7-2 and TRBJ2-1 gives the full variable domain: GAGVSQSPSNKVTEKGKDVELRCDPISGHTALYWYRQSLGQGLEFLIYFQGNSAPDKSGLPSDRFSAERTGGSVSTLTIQRTQQEDSAVYLCASSWDRSVPEQFFGPGTRLTVL.

The CDR3 region is CASSLWGQGRMIQYF. The CDR3 DNA reads TGTGCCAGCAGCTTATGGGGACAGGGCCGGATGATCCAGTACTTC. The chain employs TRBV7-9 and TRBJ2-5, with 9 bases that match TRBD1. This CDR3 contains 15 residues. The J segment lost 10 bases and the V segment lost 2 bases, leaving 11 bases of the junction unmatched. Germline V gives CDR1 SEHNR, CDR2 FQNEAQ (reference sequence).

V usage is TRBV18 and J usage is TRBJ2-3; possible D gene TRBD2, 5 bases. Trimming took 2 bases from V and 5 from J, leaving 14 bases between them. The CDR3 extends over 15 amino acids. Germline V gene lookup returns CDR1 KGHSH and CDR2 LQKENI. CDR3 DNA: TGTGCCAGCTCACCAACGGTCAGCGGTCGAGATACGCAGTATTTT. Translation: CASSPTVSGRDTQYF. The whole variable domain, filled in from reference TRBV18 and TRBJ2-3, reads NAGVMQNPRHLVRRRGQEARLRCSPMKGHSHVYWYRQLPEEGLKFMVYLQKENIIDESGMPKERFSAEFPKEGPSILRIQQVVRGDSAAYFCASSPTVSGRDTQYFGPGTRLTVL.

The rearrangement joins TRBV21-1 to TRBJ2-6. TRBV21-1 is a pseudogene locus. This CDR3 contains 17 residues. CDR3 sequence reads: CASSKGQDGSGANVLTF. The CDR3 nucleotides are TGTGCCAGCAGCAAAGGCCAAGACGGCTCTGGGGCCAACGTCCTGACTTTC.

This clonotype was counted a few times. The genes are TRBV10-3 and TRBJ1-5; D gene uncertain. The germline V gene encodes CDR1 ENHRY and CDR2 SYGVKD. The CDR3 has 13 amino acids. The V end was cut by 3 bases, the J end by 6 bases, with 9 bases between. This chain's CDR3 is CAISDGPSQPQHF. CDR3 nucleotide sequence: TGTGCCATCAGTGACGGGCCTAGTCAGCCCCAGCATTTT.

This rearrangement joins TRBV15 to TRBJ1-2, with D possibly TRBD1 on 5 matching bases. This CDR3 is 19 amino acids long. The V end was cut by 2 bases, the J end by 3 bases, with 25 bases between. The germline gives CDR1 LNHNV, CDR2 YYDKDF (reference sequence). The CDR3 sequence is CATSRRDWTPHYRYYGYTF. As DNA, the CDR3 is TGTGCCACCAGCAGACGAGACTGGACACCGCACTATCGGTACTATGGCTACACCTTC. The entire variable domain, with the rest obtained from reference TRBV15 and TRBJ1-2, is as follows: DAMVIQNPRYQVTQFGKPVTLSCSQTLNHNVMYWYQQKSSQAPKLLFHYYDKDFNNEADTPDNFQSRRPNTSFCFLDIRSPGLGDTAMYLCATSRRDWTPHYRYYGYTFGSGTRLTVV.

In nucleotides, the CDR3 is TGTGCCAGCAGCCGCAGCGGGCTCACCGGGGAGCTGTTTTTT. As protein: CASSRSGLTGELFF. This sequence joins TRBV7-2 and TRBJ2-2; D is perhaps TRBD2 (6 bases). The CDR3 is 14 amino acids. CDR1 SGHTA and CDR2 FQGNSA come from the germline V gene. V lost 5 bases, J lost 4 bases, and 11 bases lay in between. The full variable domain, with the rest looked up from reference TRBV7-2 and TRBJ2-2, is GAGVSQSPSNKVTEKGKDVELRCDPISGHTALYWYRQSLGQGLEFLIYFQGNSAPDKSGLPSDRFSAERTGGSVSTLTIQRTQQEDSAVYLCASSRSGLTGELFFGEGSRLTVL.

The rearrangement joins TRBV10-3 to TRBJ2-4, with D maybe TRBD1 (5 bases). The CDR3 totals 14 residues. V lost 2 bases and J 7 bases, leaving 12 bases between the germline ends. Germline-derived CDR1 and CDR2 are ENHRY and SYGVKD. CDR3 sequence: CAISEASWGNIQYF. The CDR3, as DNA: TGTGCCATCAGTGAGGCTTCTTGGGGCAACATTCAGTACTTC.

The V call is TRBV5-1, the J call TRBJ2-5; no clear D. Germline CDR1 reads SGHRS; CDR2 reads YFSETQ. CDR3 length: 12 amino acids. V was cut by 1 base and J by 2 bases, with 3 bases left in between. CDR3 DNA sequence: TGCGCCAGCAGCTTGTCTCAAGAGACCCAGTACTTC. This translates into CASSLSQETQYF.

This chain connects TRBV2 to TRBJ2-5, with 10 bases fitting TRBD2. With 4 bases clipped from V and 3 bases from J, the junction kept 5 bases outside the gene matches. This CDR3 has 15 amino acids. Germline loops: CDR1 SNHLY, CDR2 FYNNEI. The CDR3 loop reads CASSGTSGRKETQYF. The CDR3 DNA sequence: TGTGCCAGCAGTGGGACTAGCGGAAGAAAAGAGACCCAGTACTTC.

The chain combines TRBV20-1 with TRBJ2-7, with 15 bases fitting TRBD2. With 5 bases clipped from V and 6 bases from J, the junction kept 11 bases outside the gene matches. CDR1 is DFQATT, CDR2 SNEGSKA, per germline (reference sequence). The CDR3 loop spans 16 amino acids. The CDR3 loop is CSAESGLAGGSFEQYF. The CDR3 DNA reads as TGCAGTGCTGAATCGGGACTAGCGGGAGGATCATTCGAGCAGTACTTC.

The chain couples TRBV28 to TRBJ1-1; D perhaps matches TRBD1 (5 bases). This CDR3 is 15 amino acids long. The ends were cut back, 8 bases at V and 4 bases at J, with 20 bases in the middle. Germline lookup yields CDR1 MDHEN and CDR2 SYDVKM. CDR3 protein: CASGAGRGGLTEAFF. Written as DNA, the CDR3 is TGTGCCAGCGGGGCCGGGCGGGGTGGACTCACTGAAGCTTTCTTT.

This sequence joins TRBV21-1 and TRBJ2-7; the table's D call of TRBD1 was not tested on the DNA. TRBV21-1 is shown as a pseudogene. This CDR3 is built from 15 residues. In nucleotides, the CDR3 is TGTGCCAGCAGCGGGACAGGGGGACCCGTATACGAGCAGTACTTC. Its protein is CASSGTGGPVYEQYF.

This chain joins TRBV10-3 and TRBJ2-2, with D perhaps matching TRBD1 (5 bases). The CDR3 totals 14 residues. The germline V gene has CDR1 ENHRY and CDR2 SYGVKD. The V end lost 2 bases, the J end lost 2 bases, and 6 bases lay between the germline ends. CDR3: CAISERGNTGELFF. The CDR3, as DNA: TGTGCCATCAGTGAGAGGGGAAACACCGGGGAGCTGTTTTTT.